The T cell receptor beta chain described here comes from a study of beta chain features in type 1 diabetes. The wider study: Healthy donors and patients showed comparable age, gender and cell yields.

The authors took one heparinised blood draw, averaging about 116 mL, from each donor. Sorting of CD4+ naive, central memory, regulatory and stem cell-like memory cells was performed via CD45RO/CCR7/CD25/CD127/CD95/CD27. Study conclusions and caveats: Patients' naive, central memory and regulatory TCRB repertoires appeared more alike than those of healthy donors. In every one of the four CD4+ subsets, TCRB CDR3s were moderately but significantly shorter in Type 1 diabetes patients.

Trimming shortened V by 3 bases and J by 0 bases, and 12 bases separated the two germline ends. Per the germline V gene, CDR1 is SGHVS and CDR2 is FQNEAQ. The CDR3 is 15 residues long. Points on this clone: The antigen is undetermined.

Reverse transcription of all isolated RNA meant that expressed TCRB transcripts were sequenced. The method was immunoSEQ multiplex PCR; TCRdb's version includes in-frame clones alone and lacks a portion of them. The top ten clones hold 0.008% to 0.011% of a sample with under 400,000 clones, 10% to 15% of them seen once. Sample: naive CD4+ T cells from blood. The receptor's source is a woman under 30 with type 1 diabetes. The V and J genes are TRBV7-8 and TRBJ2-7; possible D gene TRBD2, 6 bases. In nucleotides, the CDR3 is TGTGCCAGCAGCTTCGCGGGGCGGTCCTCCTACGAGCAGTACTTC. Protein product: CASSFAGRSSYEQYF.